Included here is one T cell receptor (beta chain) sequence, with context. Germline CDR1 is SQVTM and CDR2 is ANQGSEA. V was trimmed by 4 bases and J by 3 bases, leaving 18 bases between them. This CDR3 has 15 residues. MiXCR, applied by TCRdb to the RT-PCR reads, yields one record per CDR3 protein. The sample yields approximately 410,000 distinct CDR3 sequences, approximately 16% seen once. These data originate in a study of patients and donors after allogeneic stem cell transplantation. Sequencing was performed on blood, either unsorted or a sorted T cell fraction (not recorded which). The receptor was derived from a human donor who was either an allogeneic HSCT recipient or a stem cell or donor lymphocyte infusion donor (not recorded which). It is not recorded whose cells these are; they may come from a transplant donor. The V gene is TRBV29-1, the J gene TRBJ1-1; D might be TRBD1 (6 bases). CDR3 in DNA: TGCAGCGTTGTCCGAGCGGGGGGCGCGGACACTGAAGCTTTCTTT. This sequence encodes CSVVRAGGADTEAFF.